Listed here are 9 T cell receptor beta chains from one sample, sequenced in a study of T cell clonality in common variable immunodeficiency. Study-wide points: Common variable immunodeficiency TCR beta sequences reportedly had fewer deletions and N-nucleotide insertions.

Profiled with immunoSEQ multiplex PCR; TCRdb holds only in-frame clones, not every one. The sample contains about 19,000 clones, none occurring once; roughly 6.6% lies in the top ten. Antigens for these TCRs are unknown. Sequenced sample: peripheral blood mononuclear cells. These receptors were collected from a human donor with common variable immunodeficiency.

As concerns this clone: The sequenced fragment ends 3 residues before the CDR3 boundary, so the rest is inferred from the germline J gene. The chain joins TRBV19 to TRBJ1-2; 7 bases agree with TRBD1. Unmatched junction bases numbered 4, after V lost 3 bases and J lost 3 bases. The CDR3 sequence is 14 residues long. Per the germline V gene, CDR1 is LNHDA and CDR2 is SQIVND (reference sequence). The CDR3 here is CASSIRGEYYGYTF. Incomplete CDR3 DNA: TGTGCCAGTAGTATCAGGGGGGAATACTATGGC.

This clone has at least ten counts. The read terminates 3 residues ahead of where the CDR3 ends, so the germline J gene completes it. This chain joins TRBV20-1 and TRBJ2-7; D remains ambiguous. The CDR3 length is 11 residues. CDR1 is DFQATT and CDR2 is SNEGSKA in the germline V gene (reference sequence). V was shortened by 2 bases and J by 0 bases, with 2 bases between the two germline ends. CDR3 sequence: CSARHSYEQYF. The sequenced part of the CDR3 DNA is TGCAGTGCTAGACACTCCTACGAG.

This clone was detected a few times. The read ends 3 residues early relative to the CDR3; the germline J gene fills the gap. This rearrangement joins TRBV5-1 to TRBJ1-1; TRBD1 matches at 8 bases. Germline values: CDR1 SGHRS, CDR2 YFSETQ. Trimming took 4 bases from V and 4 from J; bases not matched to a gene: 6. The CDR3 length is 14 residues. The CDR3 region is CASSQGQEGTEAFF. CDR3 bases read: TGCGCCAGCAGCCAGGGACAGGAAGGCACTGAA. The full variable domain, its missing parts supplied by reference TRBV5-1 and TRBJ1-1, is KAGVTQTPRYLIKTRGQQVTLSCSPISGHRSVSWYQQTPGQGLQFLFEYFSETQRNKGNFPGRFSGRQFSNSRSEMNVSTLELGDSALYLCASSQGQEGTEAFFGQGTRLTVV.

Incomplete CDR3 DNA: TGTGCCAGCAGCACAGGTTATTATCAGCCC. It encodes CASSTGYYQP. The CDR3, in full, reads CASSTGYYQPQHF. This chain uses TRBV2 with TRBJ1-5; TRBD1 might be the D (5 bases). The missing CDR3 end, 3 residues past where the read stops, is filled in from the germline J gene. The ends were cut back, 6 bases at V and 5 bases at J, with 11 bases in the middle. This CDR3 region has 13 residues. Per germline, CDR1 SNHLY and CDR2 FYNNEI.

Many counts were recorded for this clone. The read stops 3 residues short of the end of the CDR3; the missing end is completed from the germline J gene. The gene calls are TRBV7-8 and TRBJ2-1, with 7 bases identical to TRBD2. V lost 5 bases, J lost 0 bases, and 10 bases stayed unmatched. From germline, CDR1 is SGHVS and CDR2 FQNEAQ. The CDR3 is 17 residues long. The CDR3 spells CASSLDSGPYSYNEQFF. CDR3 bases read: TGTGCCAGCAGCCTAGATAGCGGGCCTTACTCCTACAATGAG.

This clone was counted ten times or more. Incomplete CDR3 DNA: TGTGCCAGCAGCCTCCCCCGCCGGGACAGGGGGCTTTGCGTGGCAGATACG. Translation gives CASSLPRRDRGLCVADT. From start to end, the CDR3 is CASSLPRRDRGLCVADTQYF. The rearrangement joins TRBV4-2 to TRBJ2-3, with TRBD1 matching 12 bases. The read finishes 3 residues shy of the CDR3 end, and the germline J gene is used to complete it. Per the germline V gene, CDR1 is LGHNA and CDR2 is YNFKEQ. With 4 bases clipped from V and 4 bases from J, the junction kept 18 bases outside the gene matches. CDR3 length equals 20 residues.

Of note for this clone: The CDR3 end lies 3 residues beyond the end of the read and is filled in from the germline J gene. The rearrangement uses TRBV19 and TRBJ2-7; no definite D call. Germline-derived CDR1 and CDR2 are LNHDA and SQIVND (reference sequence). The ends were cut back, 3 bases at V and 6 bases at J, with 12 bases in the middle. The CDR3 contains 13 residues. The CDR3 here is CASSIGSETEQYF. The sequenced part of the CDR3 DNA is TGTGCCAGTAGTATCGGGTCAGAAACCGAG.

The sample holds many counts of this clone. The read ends 3 residues before the CDR3 terminus; that terminus is restored from the germline J gene. This chain uses TRBV2 with TRBJ2-3; 9 nucleotides line up with TRBD1. V shed 4 bases and J 4 bases; nucleotides not matched to a gene: 12. CDR3 length equals 17 residues. The V gene's germline CDR1 is SNHLY and CDR2 FYNNEI. The sequenced part of the CDR3 DNA is TGTGCCAGCAGTGTCGGGGGGTATTGGACAGGGGCAGATACG. It codes for CASSVGGYWTGADT. The entire CDR3 protein is CASSVGGYWTGADTQYF. Complete variable domain (other parts from reference TRBV2 and TRBJ2-3): EPEVTQTPSHQVTQMGQEVILRCVPISNHLYFYWYRQILGQKVEFLVSFYNNEISEKSEIFDDQFSVERPDGSNFTLKIRSTKLEDSAMYFCASSVGGYWTGADTQYFGPGTRLTVL.

This clone was seen many times. The CDR3 is cut off 3 residues early in the read; its end comes from the germline J gene. The rearrangement joins TRBV2 to TRBJ2-1; TRBD2 matches at 8 bases. This CDR3 spans 15 amino acids. V was clipped by 5 bases and J by 9 bases; unmatched bases: 12. The germline CDR1 and CDR2 sequences are SNHLY and FYNNEI. The CDR3 spells CASSIYSGGDIEQFF. The sequenced CDR3 bases are TGTGCCAGCAGTATCTATTCGGGGGGGGACATTGAG.